These 21 T cell receptor beta chains came from one sample sequenced in a study of CD8 T cells in ankylosing spondylitis. TCRdb independently ran MiXCR on the 5' RACE reads; one entry per CDR3 protein. The repertoire includes about 400,000 distinct CDR3 sequences, approximately 22% of them detected once, and 13% sits in the top ten. The sequenced sample was blood, either unsorted or a sorted T cell fraction (not recorded which). All receptors derive from a male donor with ankylosing spondylitis or in good health (not recorded which).

The V and J genes are TRBV27 and TRBJ2-1, with 7 bases matching TRBD1. V trimming: 6 bases; J trimming: 4 bases; junction bases outside the gene matches: 6. The CDR3 contains 14 residues. Germline V gene data show CDR1 as MNHEY and CDR2 as SMNVEV (reference sequence). The CDR3, as DNA: TGTGCCAGCAGCCCGGGACAGTTATACAATGAGCAGTTCTTC. Encoded protein: CASSPGQLYNEQFF.

V and J are TRBV27 and TRBJ1-2; D unclear. Per germline, CDR1 MNHEY and CDR2 SMNVEV (reference sequence). There are 14 residues in the CDR3. Trimming shortened V by 8 bases and J by 3 bases, and 16 bases separated the two germline ends. In DNA, the CDR3 is TGTGCCAGCTTACTAGGACGTTCCTACTATGGCTACACCTTC. Translating it yields CASLLGRSYYGYTF.

J is TRBJ2-5 and V is TRBV27; no definite D call. The CDR3 has 14 amino acids. The V end was cut by 2 bases, the J end by 5 bases, with 12 bases between. The germline V gene has CDR1 MNHEY and CDR2 SMNVEV (reference sequence). The CDR3 here is CASSLGPEWETQYF. DNA for the CDR3: TGTGCCAGCAGTTTAGGCCCCGAGTGGGAGACCCAGTACTTC.

This chain connects TRBV5-1 to TRBJ2-1; perhaps TRBD2 as D (6 bases). The CDR3 covers 14 residues. V lost 5 bases to trimming and J lost 0 bases, with 9 bases between them. CDR1 and CDR2 (germline): SGHRS, YFSETQ. The CDR3 nucleotides read TGCGCCAGCAGGGACTATTTCTCCTACAATGAGCAGTTCTTC. This gives the protein CASRDYFSYNEQFF.

This chain links TRBV12-3 or TRBV12-4 with TRBJ2-1, with unresolved D. CDR3 length: 16 residues. Trimming removed 3 bases at V and 5 bases at J, with 17 bases between. CDR3 protein: CASSLRLGWRNNEQFF. The DNA for the CDR3 is TGTGCCAGCAGTTTGCGGCTGGGGTGGAGAAACAATGAGCAGTTCTTC.

CDR3 bases: TGTGCCAGCGCTCCCGGCGGGGACACCGGGGAGCTGTTTTTT. It translates to CASAPGGDTGELFF. The V and J genes are TRBV5-6 and TRBJ2-2; tentatively, D is TRBD2 (6 bases). V gave up 7 bases and J gave up 3 bases, with 13 bases separating them. The CDR3 spans 14 residues. Per the germline V gene, CDR1 is SGHDT and CDR2 is YYEEEE. The entire variable domain, with the rest obtained from reference TRBV5-6 and TRBJ2-2, is as follows: DAGVTQSPTHLIKTRGQQVTLRCSPKSGHDTVSWYQQALGQGPQFIFQYYEEEERQRGNFPDRFSGHQFPNYSSELNVNALLLGDSALYLCASAPGGDTGELFFGEGSRLTVL.

The rearrangement joins TRBV28 to TRBJ2-2; 9 nucleotides line up with TRBD1. The germline V gene encodes CDR1 MDHEN and CDR2 SYDVKM. The ends lost 4 bases at V and 13 bases at J; junction bases unmatched: 16. This CDR3 comprises 16 residues. This chain's CDR3 is CASSSPTGTGISVLFF. CDR3 nucleotide sequence: TGTGCCAGCAGTTCCCCGACCGGGACAGGGATTAGTGTGCTGTTTTTT.

The chain links TRBV20-1 to TRBJ2-7, with 8 positions matching TRBD2. The germline V gene encodes CDR1 DFQATT and CDR2 SNEGSKA (reference sequence). Trimming took 3 bases from V and 6 from J; bases not matched to a gene: 7. The CDR3 sequence is 13 residues long. The CDR3, as DNA: TGCAGTGCTAGCATCGGGGGGGCCTTCGAGCAGTACTTC. This translates into CSASIGGAFEQYF.

This sequence joins TRBV2 and TRBJ2-7; TRBD1 is a possible D gene (5 bases). The V and J ends lost 7 bases and 5 bases respectively, with 9 bases between them. The CDR3 extends over 11 amino acids. The germline CDR1 and CDR2 sequences are SNHLY and FYNNEI. Here the CDR3 reads CASKGPDEQYF. The CDR3 DNA sequence: TGTGCCAGCAAGGGGCCCGACGAGCAGTACTTC.

This clonotype appeared a few times. The V gene is TRBV2, the J gene TRBJ2-3, with 8 bases aligning to TRBD2. J was trimmed by 2 bases and V by 2 bases; bases with no gene match: 6. The CDR3 runs 16 residues. Germline V gene lookup returns CDR1 SNHLY and CDR2 FYNNEI. Here the CDR3 reads CASSESNGGATDTQYF. CDR3 nucleotide sequence: TGTGCCAGCAGTGAATCTAACGGGGGGGCCACAGATACGCAGTATTTT.

This chain joins TRBV5-4 and TRBJ2-2, with D maybe TRBD2 (6 bases). Trimming removed 0 bases at V and 1 base at J, with 19 bases between. Germline V lookup: CDR1 SGHNT, CDR2 YYREEE (reference sequence). The CDR3 consists of 19 residues. CDR3 region: CASSLDPLIAEENTGELFF. CDR3 nucleotides: TGTGCCAGCAGCTTGGATCCGTTAATAGCGGAGGAGAACACCGGGGAGCTGTTTTTT.

The J gene is TRBJ2-5, the V gene TRBV10-3; 11 nucleotides agree with TRBD2. V gave up 4 bases and J gave up 4 bases; unmatched junction bases: 5. Per germline, CDR1 ENHRY and CDR2 SYGVKD. CDR3 length equals 15 residues. CDR3 amino acids: CAISAASGGLETQYF. The CDR3 region has the DNA TGTGCCATCAGTGCGGCTAGCGGGGGGTTAGAGACCCAGTACTTC.

The V call is TRBV20-1, the J call TRBJ2-7; no reliable D call. Germline V CDR1 and CDR2: DFQATT, SNEGSKA (reference sequence). The CDR3 is 15 amino acids. V was shortened by 6 bases and J by 3 bases, with 21 bases between the two germline ends. The CDR3: CSAVLGSSVLYEQYF. For the CDR3, the DNA is TGCAGTGCCGTCCTAGGGTCTTCCGTTCTCTACGAGCAGTACTTC.

The CDR3 reads CATSANPGDIQYF. The CDR3, as DNA: TGTGCCACCTCAGCTAACCCGGGGGACATTCAGTACTTC. The gene calls are TRBV24-1 and TRBJ2-4; possible D gene TRBD2, 6 bases. Germline CDR1 and CDR2: KGHDR and SFDVKD. Trimming removed 9 bases from V and 8 bases from J, with 16 bases in between. The CDR3 is 13 residues long.

This clonotype was seen more than once but under ten times. The chain employs TRBV4-2 and TRBJ2-2; 10 bases line up with TRBD2. V was clipped by 4 bases and J by 1 base; unmatched bases: 9. CDR3 size: 18 residues. The germline CDR1 and CDR2 sequences are LGHNA and YNFKEQ. CDR3 sequence reads: CASSPPLAGEKNTGELFF. CDR3 DNA: TGTGCCAGCAGCCCTCCCCTAGCGGGGGAAAAGAACACCGGGGAGCTGTTTTTT.

V is TRBV10-2 and J is TRBJ2-7; D is perhaps TRBD1 or TRBD2 (5 bases each). The length of the CDR3 is 14 residues. Germline values: CDR1 WSHSY, CDR2 SAAADI. The ends were cut back, 4 bases at V and 5 bases at J, with 15 bases in the middle. CDR3 DNA: TGCGCCAGCAGTGGTGGGGGTACAGTCCACGAGCAGTACTTC. As protein: CASSGGGTVHEQYF.

J is TRBJ2-3 and V is TRBV4-1; no clear D gene. The CDR3 has 16 amino acids. CDR1 and CDR2 (germline): MGHRA, YSYEKL. The germline V and J ends were trimmed by 1 base and 2 bases, with 13 bases remaining between them. Here the CDR3 DNA reads TGCGCCAGCAGCCAAGTAGTTCTGACATACACAGATACGCAGTATTTT. Translation: CASSQVVLTYTDTQYF.

A few counts support this clonotype. J is TRBJ2-1 and V is TRBV28; 7 bases agree with TRBD2. This CDR3 spans 14 amino acids. Losses at the gene ends were 1 base for V and 5 bases for J; bases not matched to a gene: 2. Germline CDR1 and CDR2: MDHEN and SYDVKM. CDR3 amino acids: CASSLSSGDNEQFF. The CDR3 DNA follows: TGTGCCAGCAGTTTATCCAGCGGGGACAATGAGCAGTTCTTC. Supplemented by reference TRBV28 and TRBJ2-1, the full variable domain reads DVKVTQSSRYLVKRTGEKVFLECVQDMDHENMFWYRQDPGLGLRLIYFSYDVKMKEKGDIPEGYSVSREKKERFSLILESASTNQTSMYLCASSLSSGDNEQFFGPGTRLTVL.

This clonotype showed up just a few times. The V gene is TRBV5-1, the J gene TRBJ2-1; 15 bases agree with TRBD2. The CDR3 is 15 residues long. With 5 bases clipped from V and 5 bases from J, the junction kept 2 bases outside the gene matches. Germline lookup yields CDR1 SGHRS and CDR2 YFSETQ. For the CDR3, the DNA is TGCGCCAGCAGACGGACTAGCGGGGGGGACAATGAGCAGTTCTTC. Protein: CASRRTSGGDNEQFF.

The chain uses TRBV6-5 and TRBJ2-1; D remains unclear. Germline assignment: CDR1 MNHEY and CDR2 SVGAGI. The length of the CDR3 is 11 residues. The V end was cut by 8 bases, the J end by 6 bases, with 8 bases between. The CDR3 region is CASQRSNEQFF. The CDR3 coding sequence is TGTGCCAGCCAACGGTCCAATGAGCAGTTCTTC.

This clonotype has more than one count but fewer than ten. This chain connects TRBV4-2 to TRBJ2-7, with 7 bases fitting TRBD1. The ends lost 5 bases at V and 2 bases at J; junction bases unmatched: 6. In germline, CDR1 is LGHNA, CDR2 YNFKEQ. The CDR3 runs to 14 residues. CDR3 coding DNA: TGTGCCAGCAGCGGTTCGGGACAGCCCTACGAGCAGTACTTC. Its protein product is CASSGSGQPYEQYF.